This T cell receptor beta chain was sequenced for a study of T cell responses to AZD1222 COVID-19 vaccine. Study in general: Pooling of second doses given at about 4 or about 12 weeks was done.

As regards this clone: Its target is unknown.

The CDR3 has 15 amino acids. Germline CDR1 SGHTA, CDR2 FQGNSA. With 8 bases clipped from V and 7 bases from J, the junction kept 11 bases outside the gene matches. Assay: immunoSEQ multiplex PCR; the TCRdb copy retains only in-frame clones and omits some. The table includes some 130,000 clones, 87% detected once. General observations from the study: Spike-spanning, vaccine-associated CD4 TCRs were dominant at 160-218 and 743-854. Repertoire samples came only from after the peak T cell response. Per reports, nearly half of all spike-specific TCRs target regions that are unmutated in variants.

The source material was peripheral blood, sampled on day 0 of AZD1222 vaccination. The rearrangement links TRBV7-2 to TRBJ2-1, with 10 positions matching TRBD1. This receptor was identified in an adult in good health. The CDR3 coding sequence is TGTGCCAGCGGTTTACCGGGACAGGGGAGAAATGAGCAGTTCTTC. This gives the protein CASGLPGQGRNEQFF.